This T cell receptor beta chain is from a study of blood T cell repertoires in COVID-19. Grouping used clinical history reported by participants in a survey and questionnaire. Per the authors' pipeline: Researchers report that nucleated cell counts were estimated from reference gene primer amplification. The protocol was immunoSEQ multiplex PCR, while the TCRdb copy is restricted to in-frame clones and leaves out a portion. V and J calls and clone size come straight from that table; D and trimming were deduced from the DNA. The profile shows fewer than 500,000 clones, over 75% of them singletons. As to this clone: Distinct nucleotide sequences in the sample also encode this CDR3.

Specimen: PBMCs or T cells enriched from blood (not recorded which). The TCR was taken from a man younger than 40 who had recovered from COVID-19.

CDR3 DNA sequence: TGTGCCATCAGTGAGGGAGGAGGCTACACCTTC. Encoded protein: CAISEGGGYTF. The V gene is TRBV10-3, the J gene TRBJ1-2, with D hard to call. The CDR3 is made up of 11 amino acids. Germline V gene sequence: CDR1 ENHRY, CDR2 SYGVKD. V was pared by 2 bases and J by 8 bases, with 6 bases between.